This TCR beta chain is from a study of blood T cell repertoires in COVID-19. Each recovered donor of Cohort 3 presented with two negative PCRs, clearance, or symptom resolution. J gave up 2 bases and V 1 base, and 3 bases lay outside the gene matches. The CDR3 consists of 16 residues. CDR1 and CDR2 from the germline V gene are SGHTA and FQGNSA. Libraries were prepared by immunoSEQ multiplex PCR; TCRdb keeps only in-frame clonotypes and omits some of them. The sample yields about 380,000 clones, 88% seen once. V gene TRBV7-2 combines with J gene TRBJ2-1, with 9 bases identical to TRBD2. The clonotype originates from a young woman who had recovered from COVID-19. Input material: PBMCs or T cells enriched from blood (not recorded which). Here the CDR3 reads CASSLGRGGPYNEQFF. The CDR3 bases are TGTGCCAGCAGCTTAGGGCGGGGGGGCCCCTACAATGAGCAGTTCTTC. The full variable domain, rest sourced from reference TRBV7-2 and TRBJ2-1, is GAGVSQSPSNKVTEKGKDVELRCDPISGHTALYWYRQSLGQGLEFLIYFQGNSAPDKSGLPSDRFSAERTGGSVSTLTIQRTQQEDSAVYLCASSLGRGGPYNEQFFGPGTRLTVL.